A selection of T cell receptor beta chains follows, all from one sample in a study of T cell responses to AZD1222 COVID-19 vaccine. Using immunoSEQ multiplex PCR, the repertoire was profiled, and TCRdb retains in-frame clones only, with some absent. Seen here are about 100,000 clones, roughly 86% observed once, and the top ten hold 4% to 5%. Sample: peripheral blood, taken on day 0 of MenACWY control vaccination. The receptor set was obtained from an adult in good health. Both conserved end residues are part of each CDR3. D genes are given only for firm matches. Where a row states a size, it is once, few, many or the class of an expanded clone; other rows omit it.

TRBJ2-2 - TRBV5-1 - TGCGCCAGCAGCTTGGCCACAGTGGGGGAGCTGTTTTTT CASSLATVGELFF
TRBJ1-6 - TRBV2 - TGTGCCAGCAGGTCGGGGGTTAGTAATTCACCCCTCCACTTT CASRSGVSNSPLHF
TRBJ2-1 - TRBV2 once TGTGCCAGCAGCCCCCTTGGGATTGGTGAGCAGTTCTTC CASSPLGIGEQFF
TRBJ2-3 TRBD2 TRBV10-1 - TGCGCCAGCGCTAGCGGGAGCCCAGATACGCAGTATTTT CASASGSPDTQYF
TRBJ1-5 TRBD1 TRBV6-2/TRBV6-3 - TGTGCCAGCAGTTACTCGCTTAATGGTCGACGGGACAGTCTTAATCAGCCCCAGCATTTT CASSYSLNGRRDSLNQPQHF
TRBJ1-2 - TRBV4-3 - TGCGCCAGCAGCCAAACTGGACAGTTCCTTGGGGGCTACACCTTC CASSQTGQFLGGYTF
TRBJ1-2 TRBD1 TRBV7-3 - TGTGCCAGCAGCCCCGGAGGACAGGTCTATGGCTACACCTTC CASSPGGQVYGYTF
TRBJ2-3 - TRBV7-2 - TGTGCCAGCAGCTTGCGGATCGCGGGAACAGATACGCAGTATTTT CASSLRIAGTDTQYF
TRBJ1-1 TRBD1 TRBV18 - TGTGCCAGCTCACCTACAGGGGAGAACACTGAAGCTTTCTTT CASSPTGENTEAFF
TRBJ1-4 - TRBV6-6 - TGTGCCAGCAGTTACTCCAATGAAAAACTGTTTTTT CASSYSNEKLFF
TRBJ1-5 - TRBV5-1 once TGCGCCAGCAGCTTGGCGGGGGAGGGCCAGCCCCAGCATTTT CASSLAGEGQPQHF
TRBJ1-1 - TRBV7-8 - TGTGCCAGCAGCTTTAGGATGAACACTGAAGCTTTCTTT CASSFRMNTEAFF
TRBJ2-5 TRBD2 TRBV3-1/TRBV3-2 - TGTGCCAGCAGCCATAGCGGGGCACAAGAGACCCAGTACTTC CASSHSGAQETQYF
TRBJ2-1 TRBD1 TRBV19 - TGTGCCAGTAGTATAAACGCCGGGACAGGGGGTCATGAGCAGTTCTTC CASSINAGTGGHEQFF
TRBJ2-3 - TRBV25-1 - TGTGCCAGCAGCCCTCTAGGGCAGGATGGTTCAGATACGCAGTATTTT CASSPLGQDGSDTQYF
TRBJ2-7 TRBD1 TRBV5-1 large TGCGCCAGCAGCCCAGACAGGGGTTGGTTCGACGAGCAGTACTTC CASSPDRGWFDEQYF
TRBJ1-2 TRBD1 TRBV7-8 - TGTGCCAGCAGCTTGGGACAGGGAGGAGGCTACACCTTC CASSLGQGGGYTF
TRBJ1-4 - TRBV4-1 once TGCGCCAGCAGCCAAGGGCAGGTCTCCGCAACTAATGAAAAACTGTTTTTT CASSQGQVSATNEKLFF
TRBJ1-1 - TRBV28 - TGTGCCAGCAGCCTCTCGAGGGTTGACACTGAAGCTTTCTTT CASSLSRVDTEAFF
TRBJ2-7 - TRBV27 few TGTGCCAGCAGTGGGCCGGTATCGGACGAGCAGTACTTC CASSGPVSDEQYF
TRBJ2-3 - TRBV19 - TGTGCCAGTAGTAAAGGTCGGGAGTCGGATACGCAGTATTTT CASSKGRESDTQYF
TRBJ2-3 - TRBV7-2 - TGTGCCAGCAGCACCCAGTTCACAGATACGCAGTATTTT CASSTQFTDTQYF
TRBJ1-2 TRBD1 TRBV7-9 - TGTGCCAGCAGCAAGACAGGGTACTATGGCTACACCTTC CASSKTGYYGYTF
TRBJ2-5 - TRBV15 - TGTGCCACCAGCAGAGGGAGGGGCGCGGAGACCCAGTACTTC CATSRGRGAETQYF
TRBJ1-1 - TRBV7-9 once TGTGCCAGCAGCTTAGACCTTATTGACACTGAAGCTTTCTTT CASSLDLIDTEAFF
TRBJ2-7 TRBD1 TRBV7-2 - TGTGCCAGCAGCTTAGCGGGGGGACAGGACTACGAGCAGTACTTC CASSLAGGQDYEQYF
TRBJ1-2 - TRBV5-6 - TGTGCCAGCAGCTCGACCGCCGTTCCCCTTTTTAACTATGGCTACACCTTC CASSSTAVPLFNYGYTF
TRBJ1-2 - TRBV28 - TGTGCCAGCAGACCGCCGGGGGCGGGGTATGGCTACACCTTC CASRPPGAGYGYTF
TRBJ1-5 - TRBV29-1 - TGCAGCGTACAGACAGCTGACTACAATCAGCCCCAGCATTTT CSVQTADYNQPQHF
TRBJ2-3 TRBD1 TRBV2 - TGTGCCAGCAACCAACAGGGGAAAGAGGCAGATACGCAGTATTTT CASNQQGKEADTQYF
TRBJ1-2 - TRBV28 - TGTGCCAGCAGTTTATTTGAGGGATATGGCTACACCTTC CASSLFEGYGYTF
TRBJ1-5 - TRBV5-5 once TGTGCCAGCAGCTTGTTGGACTTCGATCAGCCCCAGCATTTT CASSLLDFDQPQHF
TRBJ2-7 TRBD1 TRBV6-5 - TGTGCCAGCAGTTACTCGGGGACAGGGGGCTCCTACGAGCAGTACTTC CASSYSGTGGSYEQYF
TRBJ1-1 - TRBV28 - TGTGCCAGCAGCCTCCCGGGCACTGAAGCTTTCTTT CASSLPGTEAFF
TRBJ2-7 - TRBV5-4 few TGTGCCAGCAGCTTGACCGACGAGCAGTACTTC CASSLTDEQYF
TRBJ1-5 - TRBV5-1 few TGCGCCAGCAGCTTGGACATAAATCAGCCCCAGCATTTT CASSLDINQPQHF
TRBJ1-1 TRBD1 TRBV6-5 - TGTGCCAGCAACGGGGACAGGGCGAACACTGAAGCTTTCTTT CASNGDRANTEAFF
TRBJ2-7 TRBD1 TRBV10-3 - TGTGCCATCAGTAACTCCGGGACAGGGATCTACGAGCAGTACTTC CAISNSGTGIYEQYF
TRBJ2-1 TRBD2 TRBV6-4 - TGTGCCAGCAGTGACTCGAGTAGCGGGGGGGCCGATGAGCAGTTCTTC CASSDSSSGGADEQFF
TRBJ1-2 - TRBV6-5 few TGTGCCAGCAGCTTGCAGGGGCGTCAATATGGCTACACCTTC CASSLQGRQYGYTF
TRBJ2-3 TRBD2 TRBV5-1 - TGCGCCAGCAGCTTGGGGACTAGCGGGGGGACAGATACGCAGTATTTT CASSLGTSGGTDTQYF
TRBJ2-2 TRBD2 TRBV5-1 once TGCGCCAGCAGCTCCGGGACTAGCGGGAGGAGTACCGGGGAGCTGTTTTTT CASSSGTSGRSTGELFF
TRBJ1-1 TRBD1 TRBV9 - TGTGCCAGCAGCGTAGGACAGGGTCATGGGAACACTGAAGCTTTCTTT CASSVGQGHGNTEAFF
TRBJ2-2 - TRBV5-1 - TGCGCCAGCAGCTTGCAGGGGCAGACCGGGGAGCTGTTTTTT CASSLQGQTGELFF
TRBJ2-2 TRBD2 TRBV6-2/TRBV6-3 - TGTGCCAGCAGCCAGCCCAGGACTAGCGGGTACACCGGGGAGCTGTTTTTT CASSQPRTSGYTGELFF
TRBJ1-5 - TRBV6-6 - TGTGCCAGCAGTTACAGCGGGGTCAATCAGCCCCAGCATTTT CASSYSGVNQPQHF
TRBJ1-1 TRBD1 TRBV18 - TGTGCCAGCTCACCTTCAGGGGGCGCAGAGCCTGAAGCTTTCTTT CASSPSGGAEPEAFF
TRBJ1-3 - TRBV28 - TGTGCCAGCAGTTCCCCTGGAAACACCATATATTTT CASSSPGNTIYF